This T cell receptor (beta chain) was captured in a study of T cell responses to AZD1222 COVID-19 vaccine (dated by TCRdb to about 2021). Looking at the study overall: AZD1222 recipients given second doses at about 4 weeks or at about 12 weeks were pooled, since spike-specific TCR depth and breadth were not found to differ between the two schedules. Trial participants were enrolled by age into 18-55, 56-69 and 70-plus year subgroups, with roughly 150, 30 and 60 TCR-sequenced participants respectively. TCR sequencing was performed for roughly 250 trial participants, of whom about 200 were given two doses of AZD1222 and about 25 were given two doses of MenACWY control vaccine.

The CDR3 regions of human TCRbeta chains were subjected to immunosequencing. Under the source paper's analysis protocol: TCRs in the repertoires were matched against a reference library of SARS-CoV-2-specific TCRs that had been generated with the MIRA antigen-specificity platform. Breadth meant the fraction of unique TCRs that were SARS-CoV-2-associated, whereas depth meant the fraction of total T cells that were SARS-CoV-2-associated. Using the MIRA data, each spike-specific TCR was assigned both to the spike region to which the TCR was reactive and to a CD4 or CD8 class. Log10-transformed breadth and depth values were compared by one-way ANOVA with Sidak's multiple comparisons tests. TCRdb mirrors the immuneACCESS table, restricted to in-frame sequences. Some clones are absent from its copies; in checked studies, under half trace to an unresolved V gene, and the reason for the others is unknown. From that table come the V and J calls and clone size; the DNA was used to work out D and trimming. The sample data list under 130,000 clones, and roughly 80% of these were observed just once. Less than 6% of the sample belongs to the ten largest clones.

The sample's time point, from its label and the paper: baseline before first vaccination. Samples from vaccinated people were obtained from the UK trials COV001 and COV002, which included a single-blind randomized controlled phase 2/3 trial of AZD1222 (ChAdOx1 nCoV-19) in healthy adults. For TCRbeta chain sequencing, PBMC samples from trial participants were taken at day 0 and at day 28 after the second dose. Paper-wide results and their limitations: The whole spike protein was spanned by vaccine-associated CD4 TCRs, and dominant responses were seen in regions 160-218 and 743-854. After two AZD1222 doses, spike-specific TCR breadth and depth were significantly higher than at day 0 and than in MenACWY recipients. In the small 56-69-year group, the increase in depth fell short of significance, most likely because of low power. Conclusions about previously exposed vaccinees are limited because only a handful of AZD1222 recipients were SARS-CoV-2 seropositive at baseline. Reportedly, almost half of the unique spike-specific TCRs recognized epitopes lying outside the regions that are mutated in the B.1.351 and B.1.1.7 variants. Most participants were white British and females outnumbered males, and the authors suggested that clonal diversity may have been underestimated. Because no day 14 peak-response samples were available, repertoires were characterized only after the peak T cell response.

This clone was recorded once. The specificity of this receptor is unknown. No qualities accompany the bases; no much larger clone lies one base away. The germline V gene encodes CDR1 LNHDA and CDR2 SQIVND (reference sequence). Its CDR3 holds 15 amino acids, cysteine through phenylalanine. CDR3 DNA is the only sequence kept; it has 45 bases, read in frame from the first base. Compared with germline, V lacks 0 bases and J lacks 6 bases; bases without a gene match: 5. The V gene is TRBV19 and the J gene is TRBJ1-2, and 9 junction bases match TRBD1. The receptor was derived from an adult in good health. The specimen was peripheral blood, collected on day 0 of AZD1222 vaccination. The nucleotide sequence is given as TGTGCCAGTAGTATAGATTCCGGGACAGGGAATGGCTACACCTTC. The encoded protein is CASSIDSGTGNGYTF.